These 32 T cell receptor beta chains came from one sample sequenced in a study of immune cell composition in non-small cell lung cancer. The data were produced by immunoSEQ multiplex PCR, yet TCRdb's version contains in-frame clones alone and is incomplete. This sample has about 4,600 clones, with approximately 78% found just once. The sequenced sample consisted of lung tumor tissue. Receptors originate from a human donor with non-small cell lung cancer.

V is TRBV11-1 and J is TRBJ2-2; TRBD2 matches 8 bases. CDR3 size: 15 residues. Germline lookup yields CDR1 SGHAT and CDR2 FQDESV (reference sequence). Trimming removed 4 bases from V and 6 bases from J; junction bases left unmatched: 7. The CDR3, as DNA: TGTGCCAGCAGCTCACGGCTGGGACTAGCCGGGGAGCTGTTTTTT. It translates to CASSSRLGLAGELFF.

This chain joins TRBV18 and TRBJ1-2; no clear D gene. The CDR3 is 14 residues long. Germline-derived CDR1 and CDR2 are KGHSH and LQKENI. Trimming removed 1 base at V and 4 bases at J, with 10 bases between. CDR3 nucleotide sequence: TGTGCCAGCTCACCACGGCAGGAAACCTATGGCTACACCTTC. This gives the protein CASSPRQETYGYTF. Supplemented by reference TRBV18 and TRBJ1-2, the full variable domain reads NAGVMQNPRHLVRRRGQEARLRCSPMKGHSHVYWYRQLPEEGLKFMVYLQKENIIDESGMPKERFSAEFPKEGPSILRIQQVVRGDSAAYFCASSPRQETYGYTFGSGTRLTVV.

This chain connects TRBV5-4 to TRBJ2-7; TRBD2 matches at 11 bases. The CDR3 has 15 residues. After removal of 4 bases from V and 3 bases from J, the junction contained 6 bases not matched to a gene. Per germline, CDR1 SGHNT and CDR2 YYREEE (reference sequence). CDR3 sequence reads: CASSPTSGKIYEQYF. The CDR3, as DNA: TGTGCCAGCAGCCCGACTAGCGGGAAAATCTACGAGCAGTACTTC.

This clone appeared a few times. J is TRBJ2-7 and V is TRBV29-1, with TRBD2 as a possible D gene (5 bases). Germline V gives CDR1 SQVTM, CDR2 ANQGSEA. This CDR3 comprises 12 residues. V shed 5 bases and J shed 2 bases, with 10 bases lying between them. The CDR3 DNA reads as TGCAGCGTTATTCGGGGTACCTACGAGCAGTACTTC. It translates to CSVIRGTYEQYF.

This sequence joins TRBV11-3 and TRBJ1-1; D ambiguous. Per germline, CDR1 SGHNT and CDR2 YENEEA. Trimming removed 7 bases from V and 7 bases from J, with 16 bases in between. This CDR3 spans 13 amino acids. CDR3 loop: CASTFVREGEAFF. Here the CDR3 DNA reads TGTGCCAGCACTTTTGTCCGGGAGGGTGAAGCTTTCTTT.

In regard to this clone: A junction boundary mismatches the germline segment, possibly from a read error. J is TRBJ2-2 and V is TRBV11-2, with 7 bases fitting TRBD1. CDR1 and CDR2 from the germline V gene are SGHAT and FQNNGV. This CDR3 has 16 amino acids. This CDR3 is CASSLDRAFNTGELFF. As DNA, the CDR3 is TGTGCCAGCAGCCTAGACAGGGCCTTCAACACCGGGGAGCTGTTTTTT.

V is TRBV6-5 and J is TRBJ2-2, with D possibly matching TRBD2 (6 bases). Trimming pared 6 bases from V and 1 base from J, leaving 12 bases between. This CDR3 has 15 amino acids. Germline V gene sequence: CDR1 MNHEY, CDR2 SVGAGI. CDR3: CASRPPGVNTGELFF. The CDR3 nucleotides read TGTGCCAGCAGGCCCCCGGGGGTGAACACCGGGGAGCTGTTTTTT.

The chain employs TRBV11-2 and TRBJ2-7, with 8 bases identical to TRBD2. CDR1 is SGHAT and CDR2 is FQNNGV in the germline V gene. There are 18 residues in the CDR3. Trimming cost V 1 base and J 0 bases; bases outside gene matches: 11. The DNA of the CDR3 is TGTGCCAGCAGCTTAGGACAAAGGACTAGCCCCAGCTCCTACGAGCAGTACTTC. Translated, it gives CASSLGQRTSPSSYEQYF.

The count of this clone is one. CDR3 sequence: CASGLVQASGGTGELFF. The CDR3 nucleotides read TGTGCTAGTGGTTTGGTACAGGCTAGCGGGGGTACCGGGGAGCTGTTTTTT. The chain couples TRBV12-5 to TRBJ2-2; 10 bases line up with TRBD2. V gave up 0 bases and J gave up 5 bases; unmatched junction bases: 6. In germline, CDR1 is LGHNT, CDR2 FRNRAP. This CDR3 spans 17 amino acids.

The chain is built from TRBV5-1 and TRBJ2-3; D gene uncertain. CDR3 size: 13 residues. CDR1 and CDR2 (germline): SGHRS, YFSETQ. V was shortened by 0 bases and J by 4 bases, with 6 bases between the two germline ends. CDR3 region: CASSLVEPDTQYF. The CDR3 DNA is TGCGCCAGCAGCTTGGTGGAGCCAGATACGCAGTATTTT.

By share, this clone counts as medium-sized. The CDR3, as DNA: TGTGCCAGCAGCGTAGGGACAGGGGATAAAGAAAAACTGTTTTTT. Translating it yields CASSVGTGDKEKLFF. The rearrangement joins TRBV9 to TRBJ1-4; 9 nucleotides match TRBD1. The V segment lost 0 bases and the J segment 8 bases; nucleotides outside the gene matches: 5. The CDR3 is made up of 15 amino acids. Germline values: CDR1 SGDLS, CDR2 YYNGEE.

This clone was recorded only once. This chain joins TRBV19 and TRBJ2-6; a possible D gene is TRBD1 (6 bases). This CDR3 comprises 16 residues. Germline V gene lookup returns CDR1 LNHDA and CDR2 SQIVND (reference sequence). V lost 3 bases and J 3 bases, leaving 12 bases between the germline ends. Here the CDR3 reads CASSISQGRGANVLTF. In DNA form, the CDR3 reads TGTGCCAGTAGTATCTCCCAGGGGCGTGGGGCCAACGTCCTGACTTTC.

This rearrangement joins TRBV2 to TRBJ2-2; D gene ambiguous. With 4 bases removed from V and 3 bases from J, the gap between germline ends came to 6 bases. CDR1 is SNHLY and CDR2 is FYNNEI in the germline V gene. The CDR3 spans 13 residues. The CDR3 DNA reads TGTGCCAGCAGTGCCCGGGACACCGGGGAGCTGTTTTTT. As protein: CASSARDTGELFF.

This sequence joins TRBV6-6 and TRBJ2-1; TRBD1 might be the D (6 bases). The CDR3 covers 16 residues. CDR1 is MNHNY, CDR2 SVGAGI, per germline (reference sequence). V lost 6 bases, J lost 0 bases, and 15 bases lay in between. As DNA, the CDR3 is TGTGCCAGCAGGTCGCCCGGGACAACCTCCTACAATGAGCAGTTCTTC. Translated: CASRSPGTTSYNEQFF.

The chain employs TRBV27 and TRBJ1-6; no reliable D call. Germline loops: CDR1 MNHEY, CDR2 SMNVEV (reference sequence). V was cut by 3 bases and J by 5 bases, with 11 bases left in between. CDR3 length: 15 residues. CDR3: CASSLRPDNNSPLHF. The CDR3, as DNA: TGTGCCAGCAGTTTGCGGCCAGATAATAATTCACCCCTCCACTTT.

In DNA form, the CDR3 reads TGTGCCAGCAGCCTGGGACCCCCTAGACTCGGAAACACCATATATTTT. Translating gives CASSLGPPRLGNTIYF. The gene calls are TRBV5-5 and TRBJ1-3; the D gene is possibly TRBD1 (5 bases). Between the trimmed V and J ends, which lost 4 bases and 4 bases, there was a span of 18 bases. The CDR3 is 16 residues long. Germline V gives CDR1 SGHKS, CDR2 YYEKEE (reference sequence).

This rearrangement joins TRBV5-6 to TRBJ2-5; no clear D gene. Trimming removed 2 bases at V and 2 bases at J, with 10 bases between. This CDR3 is 14 amino acids long. Germline CDR1 and CDR2: SGHDT and YYEEEE. The CDR3 nucleotides are TGTGCCAGCAGCTTTGGAACAGTTCAAGAGACCCAGTACTTC. It codes for CASSFGTVQETQYF.

V and J are TRBV5-6 and TRBJ2-1, with TRBD2 matching 9 bases. The V gene end was trimmed by 0 bases and the J gene end by 3 bases; junction bases not matched to a gene: 4. CDR1 and CDR2 from the germline V gene are SGHDT and YYEEEE. The CDR3 is 16 amino acids. The CDR3 protein is CASSLASAGGYNEQFF. CDR3 nucleotides: TGTGCCAGCAGCTTGGCCTCAGCGGGGGGCTACAATGAGCAGTTCTTC.

This clone was seen only a few times. This chain connects TRBV20-1 to TRBJ2-5; 7 bases align to TRBD2. This CDR3 has 11 amino acids. The V segment lost 7 bases and the J segment 7 bases; nucleotides outside the gene matches: 6. Germline CDR1 DFQATT, CDR2 SNEGSKA (reference sequence). The DNA for the CDR3 is TGCAGTGTTCCCGGGGGGACGACCCAGTACTTC. Translating it yields CSVPGGTTQYF.

The chain uses TRBV5-6 and TRBJ2-7; 10 nucleotides agree with TRBD2. Trimming removed 4 bases from V and 2 bases from J; junction bases left unmatched: 0. The CDR3 has 13 residues. Germline CDR1 and CDR2: SGHDT and YYEEEE. The CDR3 bases are TGTGCCAGCAGCAGCGGGGGGGCCTACGAGCAGTACTTC. As protein: CASSSGGAYEQYF. Full variable domain (missing parts from reference TRBV5-6 and TRBJ2-7): DAGVTQSPTHLIKTRGQQVTLRCSPKSGHDTVSWYQQALGQGPQFIFQYYEEEERQRGNFPDRFSGHQFPNYSSELNVNALLLGDSALYLCASSSGGAYEQYFGPGTRLTVT.

The genes are TRBV11-1 and TRBJ2-1, with a tentative D call TRBD2 (6 bases). V was trimmed by 3 bases and J by 0 bases, leaving 9 bases between them. Per the germline V gene, CDR1 is SGHAT and CDR2 is FQDESV (reference sequence). The CDR3 totals 15 residues. CDR3 sequence (DNA): TGTGCCAGCAGCTTCCGGGAGAGCTCCTACAATGAGCAGTTCTTC. Translating gives CASSFRESSYNEQFF.

V is TRBV19 and J is TRBJ2-4, with no clear D. Germline V gene sequence: CDR1 LNHDA, CDR2 SQIVND (reference sequence). Trimming shortened V by 6 bases and J by 3 bases, and 15 bases separated the two germline ends. The CDR3 has 15 amino acids. This chain's CDR3 is CASSGSGSGKNIQYF. CDR3 DNA: TGTGCCAGTAGCGGATCTGGGTCGGGCAAAAACATTCAGTACTTC.

V usage is TRBV9 and J usage is TRBJ2-3; D gene ambiguous. The CDR3 is made up of 13 amino acids. Germline V gene data show CDR1 as SGDLS and CDR2 as YYNGEE. V lost 0 bases to trimming and J lost 1 base, with 3 bases between them. CDR3 bases: TGTGCCAGCAGCGTAGTAGGCACAGATACGCAGTATTTT. This encodes CASSVVGTDTQYF.

The chain carries TRBV29-1 and TRBJ1-6, with TRBD1 matching over 7 bases. Germline V CDR1 and CDR2: SQVTM, ANQGSEA. J lost 7 bases, V lost 6 bases, and 12 bases had no gene match. The CDR3 has 15 amino acids. CDR3 region: CSVRTGAGLNSPLHF. CDR3 nucleotides: TGCAGCGTACGTACAGGGGCCGGATTAAATTCACCCCTCCACTTT.

The genes are TRBV30 and TRBJ2-3; 7 nucleotides agree with TRBD2. The CDR3 is made up of 15 amino acids. CDR1 is GTSNPN and CDR2 is SVGIG in the germline V gene (reference sequence). J lost 4 bases, V lost 0 bases, and 7 bases had no gene match. The CDR3 here is CAWSVPAGVADTQYF. As DNA, the CDR3 is TGTGCCTGGAGTGTACCGGCGGGAGTTGCAGATACGCAGTATTTT. Full variable domain (outside the CDR3, taken from reference TRBV30 and TRBJ2-3): SQTIHQWPATLVQPVGSPLSLECTVEGTSNPNLYWYRQAAGRGLQLLFYSVGIGQISSEVPQNLSASRPQDRQFILSSKKLLLSDSGFYLCAWSVPAGVADTQYFGPGTRLTVL.

The genes are TRBV28 and TRBJ2-7, with D possibly TRBD2 on 6 matching bases. CDR1 is MDHEN, CDR2 SYDVKM, per germline. The CDR3 sequence is 13 residues long. V lost 5 bases and J lost 9, with 17 bases in between. This CDR3 reads CASSRDSLNPQYF. CDR3 sequence (DNA): TGTGCCAGCAGTCGGGACTCCCTTAACCCGCAGTACTTC.

The J gene is TRBJ1-2, the V gene TRBV4-3; D possibly corresponds to TRBD1 (5 bases). CDR1 and CDR2 from the germline V gene are LGHNA and YSLEER. CDR3 length: 13 amino acids. V was cut by 1 base and J by 8 bases, with 11 bases left in between. In DNA form, the CDR3 reads TGCGCCAGCAGCCAAGGGGGCTGGTCCGGCTACACCTTC. Translation: CASSQGGWSGYTF.

The table lists this clone with a count of one. The chain is built from TRBV7-2 and TRBJ2-3, with D uncertain. With 5 bases removed from V and 0 bases from J, the gap between germline ends came to 9 bases. The CDR3 runs 14 residues. Germline CDR1 SGHTA, CDR2 FQGNSA. In nucleotides, the CDR3 is TGTGCCAGCAGCCTTTTTCCGAGCACAGATACGCAGTATTTT. It is translated as CASSLFPSTDTQYF.

V usage is TRBV7-9 and J usage is TRBJ1-1; D not certain. Trimming left V 3 bases short and J 6 bases short, with 8 bases between. CDR1 is SEHNR and CDR2 is FQNEAQ in the germline V gene (reference sequence). The CDR3 sequence is 12 residues long. Written as DNA, the CDR3 is TGTGCCAGCAGCTTCGGCCGGGCTGAAGCTTTCTTT. Translated: CASSFGRAEAFF. The variable domain in full, with the rest retrieved from reference TRBV7-9 and TRBJ1-1, is DTGVSQNPRHKITKRGQNVTFRCDPISEHNRLYWYRQTLGQGPEFLTYFQNEAQLEKSRLLSDRFSAERPKGSFSTLEIQRTEQGDSAMYLCASSFGRAEAFFGQGTRLTVV.

J is TRBJ1-5 and V is TRBV19; the D gene is possibly TRBD1 (5 bases). There are 15 residues in the CDR3. CDR1 and CDR2 (germline): LNHDA, SQIVND (reference sequence). Trimming cost V 3 bases and J 0 bases, with 9 bases left between them. CDR3 loop: CASSIKGNSNQPQHF. The CDR3 nucleotides read TGTGCCAGTAGTATTAAGGGGAATAGCAATCAGCCCCAGCATTTT.

This clone was seen more than once but under ten times. The chain recombines TRBV10-2 with TRBJ2-5; weak D call: TRBD1 (6 bases). V lost 3 bases, J lost 2 bases, and 13 bases lay in between. Germline CDR1 WSHSY, CDR2 SAAADI. This CDR3 has 15 residues. DNA for the CDR3: TGCGCCAGCAGTGAACAGGGCGCGGAACAAGAGACCCAGTACTTC. Translated, it gives CASSEQGAEQETQYF.

The chain has TRBV7-3 and TRBJ1-4; D gene ambiguous. V lost 2 bases and J lost 5, with 6 bases in between. Per the germline V gene, CDR1 is SGHTA and CDR2 is FQGTGA. The CDR3 spans 13 residues. CDR3: CASSLEANEKLFF. The CDR3 region has the DNA TGTGCCAGCAGCTTAGAGGCAAATGAAAAACTGTTTTTT.